The 17 T cell receptor beta chains below were found in one sample sequenced in a study of blood T cells in healthy people across ages. Primed by a sample-barcoded 5' primer and a J-beta primer mix, a second PCR proceeded for about 7 to 11 cycles. MiXCR, run by TCRdb on the 5' RACE reads, gives a single entry per CDR3 protein. The table lists 1 million to 1.2 million distinct CDR3 sequences, around two fifths of them singletons, with around 13% in the top ten. Material for sequencing was blood. The receptors shown here come from a man younger than 30 in good health.

This clonotype was recorded once. J is TRBJ1-2 and V is TRBV5-1; TRBD1 is a possible D gene (5 bases). V gave up 4 bases and J gave up 4 bases, with 20 bases separating them. This CDR3 contains 16 residues. Germline CDR1 is SGHRS and CDR2 is YFSETQ. The chain's CDR3 is CASSRSDYQGAYGYTF. The CDR3, as DNA: TGCGCCAGCAGCCGTAGTGATTACCAGGGAGCCTATGGCTACACCTTC.

This clonotype has just a few counts. The chain carries TRBV5-1 and TRBJ1-2, with a tentative D call TRBD1 (6 bases). Looked up from germline, CDR1 is SGHRS and CDR2 is YFSETQ. This CDR3 has 18 residues. V was cut by 2 bases and J by 0 bases, with 20 bases left in between. CDR3: CASSLHQPRGRANYGYTF. The CDR3 DNA sequence: TGCGCCAGCAGCTTACATCAACCACGGGGGCGAGCTAACTATGGCTACACCTTC. Full variable domain (outside the CDR3, taken from reference TRBV5-1 and TRBJ1-2): KAGVTQTPRYLIKTRGQQVTLSCSPISGHRSVSWYQQTPGQGLQFLFEYFSETQRNKGNFPGRFSGRQFSNSRSEMNVSTLELGDSALYLCASSLHQPRGRANYGYTFGSGTRLTVV.

The V call is TRBV28, the J call TRBJ2-7, with TRBD1 matching 7 bases. V dropped 6 bases and J dropped 4; count of bases not matched to a gene: 3. The length of the CDR3 is 12 residues. Germline V gene lookup returns CDR1 MDHEN and CDR2 SYDVKM. CDR3 sequence: CASRTGLYEQYF. DNA of the CDR3: TGTGCCAGCAGGACAGGGCTGTACGAGCAGTACTTC.

The V and J genes are TRBV9 and TRBJ1-4; D not certain. The CDR3 has 13 amino acids. CDR1 and CDR2 (germline): SGDLS, YYNGEE. V lost 3 bases and J 8 bases, leaving 11 bases between the germline ends. The CDR3 sequence is CASSEGIEEKLFF. CDR3 nucleotides: TGTGCCAGCAGCGAAGGGATTGAGGAAAAACTGTTTTTT. Full variable domain (missing parts from reference TRBV9 and TRBJ1-4): DSGVTQTPKHLITATGQRVTLRCSPRSGDLSVYWYQQSLDQGLQFLIQYYNGEERAKGNILERFSAQQFPDLHSELNLSSLELGDSALYFCASSEGIEEKLFFGSGTQLSVL.

J is TRBJ1-4 and V is TRBV4-3, with D unclear. V lost 4 bases and J 4 bases, leaving 13 bases between the germline ends. This CDR3 contains 15 residues. CDR1 and CDR2 (germline): LGHNA, YSLEER. The CDR3 sequence is CASSPNDRGNEKLFF. The CDR3, as DNA: TGCGCCAGCAGCCCTAACGACCGTGGTAATGAAAAACTGTTTTTT.

The gene calls are TRBV7-2 and TRBJ2-5; D not certain. There are 13 residues in the CDR3. V was shortened by 2 bases and J by 2 bases, with 6 bases between the two germline ends. Germline assignment: CDR1 SGHTA and CDR2 FQGNSA. DNA of the CDR3: TGTGCCAGCAGCTTACACAGACAAGAGACCCAGTACTTC. It is translated as CASSLHRQETQYF.

This clonotype was detected only a few times. The V gene is TRBV9, the J gene TRBJ2-5; the D is unclear. This CDR3 contains 15 residues. V shed 4 bases and J shed 1 base, with 14 bases lying between them. CDR1 and CDR2 (germline): SGDLS, YYNGEE. CDR3 in DNA: TGTGCCAGCAGCCCCTCAGACGGATTCCAAGAGACCCAGTACTTC. Translating it yields CASSPSDGFQETQYF.

The rearrangement joins TRBV20-1 to TRBJ1-2; D may be TRBD1 (5 bases). Trimming pared 5 bases from V and 4 bases from J, leaving 11 bases between. CDR1 is DFQATT, CDR2 SNEGSKA, per germline (reference sequence). CDR3 length: 12 amino acids. CDR3 DNA sequence: TGCAGTGCTGGGGCGGACCCCTATGGCTACACCTTC. Protein sequence: CSAGADPYGYTF.

This clonotype appeared a few times. V usage is TRBV12-3 or TRBV12-4 and J usage is TRBJ2-3; TRBD1 matches 7 bases. The CDR3 length is 14 residues. The V gene end was trimmed by 7 bases and the J gene end by 1 base; junction bases not matched to a gene: 5. The CDR3 here is CASTDRERTDTQYF. In DNA, the CDR3 is TGTGCCAGCACCGACAGGGAACGCACAGATACGCAGTATTTT.

This clonotype came up a few times. The chain uses TRBV7-6 and TRBJ2-5; no clear D gene. The V end lost 5 bases, the J end lost 3 bases, and 10 bases lay between the germline ends. This CDR3 has 13 residues. CDR1 is SGHVS, CDR2 FNYEAQ, per germline. The CDR3 DNA reads TGTGCCAGCAGCGCCTACCCCAAAGAGACCCAGTACTTC. Protein: CASSAYPKETQYF.

Notes on this clonotype: One end of the junction fails to match germline, which may point to a read error. The chain uses TRBV2 and TRBJ2-1; D not certain. This CDR3 spans 14 amino acids. Germline loops: CDR1 SNHLY, CDR2 FYNNEI. CDR3 in amino acids: CTSSDISSYNEQFF. The CDR3, as DNA: TGTACCAGCAGCGATATAAGCTCCTACAATGAGCAGTTCTTC.

This chain joins TRBV6-6 and TRBJ2-5; TRBD1 agrees at 7 bases. Near its end, the DNA agrees better with TRBJ2-7, so the J call may be wrong. Germline V gene data show CDR1 as MNHNY and CDR2 as SVGAGI (reference sequence). This CDR3 is built from 14 residues. CDR3 nucleotides: TGTGCCAGCAGCGGGACAGATCGGCCCTACGAGCAGTACTTC. Residues: CASSGTDRPYEQYF.

J is TRBJ1-1 and V is TRBV19, with 9 bases matching TRBD1. This CDR3 region has 14 residues. CDR1 is LNHDA, CDR2 SQIVND, per germline (reference sequence). Trimming took 6 bases from V and 1 from J; bases not matched to a gene: 3. Here the CDR3 reads CASRPGQGNTEAFF. CDR3 nucleotide sequence: TGTGCCAGTAGACCGGGACAGGGGAACACTGAAGCTTTCTTT.

The rearrangement links TRBV2 to TRBJ2-2; TRBD2 matches 8 bases. Germline lookup yields CDR1 SNHLY and CDR2 FYNNEI. J was trimmed by 7 bases and V by 7 bases; bases with no gene match: 14. The CDR3 extends over 16 amino acids. This CDR3 is CASNPSAGGHSGELFF. The CDR3 DNA sequence: TGTGCCAGCAATCCGTCTGCGGGGGGCCATAGCGGGGAGCTGTTTTTT. Combining the CDR3 with reference TRBV2 and TRBJ2-2 gives the whole variable domain EPEVTQTPSHQVTQMGQEVILRCVPISNHLYFYWYRQILGQKVEFLVSFYNNEISEKSEIFDDQFSVERPDGSNFTLKIRSTKLEDSAMYFCASNPSAGGHSGELFFGEGSRLTVL.

In regard to this clonotype: The junction departs from the called germline gene at one end, perhaps through a read error. This chain connects TRBV4-1 to TRBJ1-2; 8 bases map to TRBD1. The germline V gene encodes CDR1 MGHRA and CDR2 YSYEKL. CDR3 length: 14 amino acids. CDR3 bases: TGCGCCAGCAGCCAAGAGGACAGGGCCTATGGCCACACCTTC. Translation gives CASSQEDRAYGHTF.

This clonotype has only a few counts. The rearrangement joins TRBV9 to TRBJ2-3; 10 bases are shared with TRBD2. Germline V lookup: CDR1 SGDLS, CDR2 YYNGEE. The trim removed 3 bases at V and 4 bases at J, leaving 8 bases unmatched. The CDR3 consists of 16 residues. The CDR3 bases are TGTGCCAGCAGCGGGAAAGCGGGGGGGCCTGCAGATACGCAGTATTTT. This sequence encodes CASSGKAGGPADTQYF.

The chain combines TRBV20-1 with TRBJ1-4, with a weak D call TRBD1 (5 bases). The germline V gene has CDR1 DFQATT and CDR2 SNEGSKA (reference sequence). Trimming took 5 bases from V and 6 from J, leaving 10 bases between them. The CDR3 has 12 amino acids. CDR3 sequence: CSADRDDEKLFF. The CDR3 coding sequence is TGCAGTGCTGACCGGGACGATGAAAAACTGTTTTTT.